This T cell receptor beta chain was captured in a study of blood T cell repertoires in COVID-19. Study details: There were acute and convalescent COVID-19 samples, and they came from the United States, Italy and Spain.

CDR3 length equals 15 residues. V lost 0 bases and J lost 4, with 10 bases in between. Germline V gene lookup returns CDR1 SGHRS and CDR2 YFSETQ. The study assigned cohorts using participant-reported clinical history. The table came from immunoSEQ multiplex PCR; TCRdb's copy has only in-frame clones and leaves some out. Of roughly 68,000 clones listed, 88% were seen once; the top ten hold 10%. The TCR comes from a woman in her forties who had recovered from COVID-19. Sequencing was carried out using PBMCs or T cells enriched from blood (not recorded which). The chain is built from TRBV5-1 and TRBJ2-2, with D tentatively TRBD1 (5 bases). The CDR3 protein is CASSLEGPGTGELFF. The CDR3 DNA follows: TGCGCCAGCAGCTTGGAGGGGCCGGGCACCGGGGAGCTGTTTTTT.